This entry features one T cell receptor beta chain sequence. What it recognizes is unknown. The sample originates from a study of STAT5B mutations in CD4+ large granular lymphocyte leukemia. Study-wide points: The CD4+ versus CD8+ T-LGLL clonality difference may reflect limited sample size. 8/27 top patient clones versus 2/35 control clones were TRBV06-family. Patient CD4-sorted repertoires looked more clonal than healthy CD4+ repertoires, even without putative leukemic clones.

Method: immunoSEQ multiplex PCR; TCRdb's copy keeps in-frame clones and lacks some. Among some 40,000 clones listed, about 88% were seen once. CDR1 is SGHNT, CDR2 YYREEE, per germline (reference sequence). Trimming took 4 bases from V and 0 from J, leaving 11 bases between them. CDR3 length: 14 amino acids. The material sequenced was CD4+ T cells from blood buffy coats. The genes are TRBV5-4 and TRBJ2-7; D is unclear. The clonotype comes from a human donor in good health. CDR3 amino acids: CASSPWSGSYEQYF. CDR3 coding DNA: TGTGCCAGCAGCCCCTGGTCAGGCTCCTACGAGCAGTACTTC.